This TCR beta chain comes out of a study of blood T cell repertoires in COVID-19. About the study: The study drew acute and convalescent COVID-19 samples from the United States, Italy and Spain. Sample material is recorded as cDNA or gDNA derived from T cells, B-cell-depleted T cells, or PBMCs.

Original processing methods: Amplification from reference gene primers served as the basis for estimated nucleated cell counts. Sequencing was performed with immunoSEQ multiplex PCR; in TCRdb, only in-frame clones are kept and a portion is missing. From that table come the V and J calls and clone size; the DNA was used to work out D and trimming. The table shows about 67,000 clones, with 87% occurring only once. V gave up 5 bases and J gave up 4 bases, with 16 bases separating them. The CDR3 length is 15 residues. Germline V gene lookup returns CDR1 SGHDT and CDR2 YYEEEE. The chain joins TRBV5-6 to TRBJ2-1; possibly TRBD2 for D (6 bases). The source material was peripheral blood. The sequence came from a man aged 50 or older with active COVID-19. Written as DNA, the CDR3 is TGTGCCAGCAGTGGGGGGTGGACTCGATACAATGAGCAGTTCTTC. Translation: CASSGGWTRYNEQFF.